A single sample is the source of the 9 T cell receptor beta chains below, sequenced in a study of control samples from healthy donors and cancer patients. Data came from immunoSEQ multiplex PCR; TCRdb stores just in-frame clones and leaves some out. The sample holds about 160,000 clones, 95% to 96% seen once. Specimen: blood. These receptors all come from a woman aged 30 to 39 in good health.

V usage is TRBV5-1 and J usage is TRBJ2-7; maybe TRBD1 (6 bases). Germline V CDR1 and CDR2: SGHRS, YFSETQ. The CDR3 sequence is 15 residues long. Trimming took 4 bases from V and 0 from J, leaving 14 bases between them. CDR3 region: CASSPGDLSSYEQYF. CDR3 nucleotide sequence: TGCGCCAGCAGCCCAGGGGACCTCAGCTCCTACGAGCAGTACTTC.

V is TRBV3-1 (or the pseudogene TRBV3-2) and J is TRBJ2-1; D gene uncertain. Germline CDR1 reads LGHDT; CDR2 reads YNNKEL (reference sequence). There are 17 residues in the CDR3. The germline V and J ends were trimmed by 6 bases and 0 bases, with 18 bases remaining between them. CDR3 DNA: TGTGCCAGCAGAAACTCGTGGGCGGTGAGCTCCTACAATGAGCAGTTCTTC. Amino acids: CASRNSWAVSSYNEQFF.

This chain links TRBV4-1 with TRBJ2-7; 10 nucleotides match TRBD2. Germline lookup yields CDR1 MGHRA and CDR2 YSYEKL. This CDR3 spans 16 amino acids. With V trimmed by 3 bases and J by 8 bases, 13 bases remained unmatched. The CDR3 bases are TGCGCCAGCAGCCACCCTCCGACAGCGGGAGGGCCCCAGCAGTACTTC. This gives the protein CASSHPPTAGGPQQYF.

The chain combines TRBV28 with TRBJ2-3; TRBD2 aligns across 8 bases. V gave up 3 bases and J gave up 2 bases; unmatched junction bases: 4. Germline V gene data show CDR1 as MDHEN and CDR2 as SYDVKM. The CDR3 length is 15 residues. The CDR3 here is CASSLAGGHTDTQYF. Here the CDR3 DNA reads TGTGCCAGCAGTTTGGCGGGAGGACACACAGATACGCAGTATTTT.

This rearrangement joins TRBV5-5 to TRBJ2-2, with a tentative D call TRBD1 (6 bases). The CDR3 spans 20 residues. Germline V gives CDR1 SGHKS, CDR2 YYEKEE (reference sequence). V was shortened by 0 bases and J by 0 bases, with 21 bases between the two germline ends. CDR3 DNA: TGTGCCAGCAGCTTGGAAGGGCTGAGACAGGCCGGGCCGAACACCGGGGAGCTGTTTTTT. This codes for CASSLEGLRQAGPNTGELFF.

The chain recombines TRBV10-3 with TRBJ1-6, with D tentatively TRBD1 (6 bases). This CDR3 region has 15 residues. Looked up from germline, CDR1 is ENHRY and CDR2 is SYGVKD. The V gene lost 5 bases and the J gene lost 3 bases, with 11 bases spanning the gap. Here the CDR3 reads CAISSQDSYNSPLHF. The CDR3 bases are TGTGCCATCAGTTCCCAGGACAGCTATAATTCACCCCTCCACTTT.

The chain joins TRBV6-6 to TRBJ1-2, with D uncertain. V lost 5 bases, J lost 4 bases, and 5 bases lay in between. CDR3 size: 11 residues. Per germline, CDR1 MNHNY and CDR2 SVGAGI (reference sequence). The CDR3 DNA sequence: TGTGCCAGCAGTACAGTCTATGGCTACACCTTC. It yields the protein CASSTVYGYTF.

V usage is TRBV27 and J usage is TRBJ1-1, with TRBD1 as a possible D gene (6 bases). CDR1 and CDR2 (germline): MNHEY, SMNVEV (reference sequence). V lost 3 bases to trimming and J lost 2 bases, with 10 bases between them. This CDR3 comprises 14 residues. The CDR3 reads CASSFGTPNTEAFF. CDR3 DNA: TGTGCCAGCAGTTTTGGGACACCCAACACTGAAGCTTTCTTT.

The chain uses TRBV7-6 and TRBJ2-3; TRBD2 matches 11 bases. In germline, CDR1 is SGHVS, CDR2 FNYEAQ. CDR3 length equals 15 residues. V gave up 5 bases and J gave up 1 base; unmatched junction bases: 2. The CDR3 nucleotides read TGTGCCAGCAGCCAACTAGCGGGAGGCACAGATACGCAGTATTTT. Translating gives CASSQLAGGTDTQYF.